These 20 T cell receptor beta chains came from one sample sequenced in a study of T cells in women clearing cervical HPV infection. Repertoires were generated with immunoSEQ multiplex PCR, while TCRdb's copy carries only in-frame clones and drops some. The table gives about 48,000 clones; the top ten clones make up around 1.6% of it. The sample was blood buffy coat. These TCRs come from a woman between 18 and 69 years old with a cervical HPV16 infection that either progressed to CIN3+ or cleared (not recorded which).

On this clone: The sequenced fragment ends 3 residues before the CDR3 boundary, so the rest is inferred from the germline J gene. V usage is TRBV7-3 and J usage is TRBJ1-2, with TRBD1 as a possible D gene (5 bases). CDR1 SGHTA and CDR2 FQGTGA come from the germline V gene. This CDR3 spans 12 amino acids. V was cut by 5 bases and J by 7 bases, with 11 bases left in between. The sequenced CDR3 bases are TGTGCCAGCAGCCCACCGCAGGGTGGC. Encoded protein: CASSPPQGG. The full-length CDR3 reads as CASSPPQGGYTF. The complete variable domain, with remaining parts taken from reference TRBV7-3 and TRBJ1-2, reads GAGVSQTPSNKVTEKGKYVELRCDPISGHTALYWYRQSLGQGPEFLIYFQGTGAADDSGLPNDRFFAVRPEGSVSTLKIQRTERGDSAVYLCASSPPQGGYTFGSGTRLTVV.

A word on this clone: The sequenced fragment ends 3 residues before the CDR3 boundary, so the rest is inferred from the germline J gene. The chain joins TRBV29-1 to TRBJ2-2; D ambiguous. V lost 6 bases and J 4 bases, leaving 6 bases between the germline ends. Germline V CDR1 and CDR2: SQVTM, ANQGSEA. The CDR3 is 11 amino acids. The CDR3 is CSVGITGELFF. The sequenced CDR3 bases are TGCAGCGTGGGCATCACCGGGGAG.

On this clone: The CDR3 goes on 3 residues after the read ends, and that part is filled in from the germline J gene. This chain joins TRBV12-3 or TRBV12-4 and TRBJ1-5; D is unresolved. V lost 5 bases to trimming and J lost 4 bases, with 9 bases between them. The CDR3 is 13 amino acids. The sequenced part of the CDR3 DNA is TGTGCCAGCAGTCGCCTCACAAATCAGCCC. It specifies CASSRLTNQP. The complete CDR3 reads CASSRLTNQPQHF.

The CDR3 sequence is CASVPGQGRNEKLFF. CDR3 DNA (partial): TGTGCCAGTGTACCGGGACAGGGGAGGAATGAAAAA. The chain is built from TRBV19 and TRBJ1-4; 10 positions match TRBD1. The sequenced fragment ends 3 residues before the CDR3 boundary, so the rest is inferred from the germline J gene. The CDR3 is 15 residues long. Germline V gene data show CDR1 as LNHDA and CDR2 as SQIVND (reference sequence). Trimming took 8 bases from V and 5 from J; bases not matched to a gene: 8. The whole variable domain, filled in from reference TRBV19 and TRBJ1-4, reads DGGITQSPKYLFRKEGQNVTLSCEQNLNHDAMYWYRQDPGQGLRLIYYSQIVNDFQKGDIAEGYSVSREKKESFPLTVTSAQKNPTAFYLCASVPGQGRNEKLFFGSGTQLSVL.

On this clone: The CDR3 extends 3 residues past the end of the read, so its final part is completed from the germline J gene. J is TRBJ2-7 and V is TRBV28; D is perhaps TRBD1 (6 bases). The V end was cut by 3 bases, the J end by 1 base, with 13 bases between. The CDR3 sequence is 15 residues long. Germline lookup yields CDR1 MDHEN and CDR2 SYDVKM. The CDR3: CASSLGRGISYEQYF. The part of the CDR3 DNA that was read is TGTGCCAGCAGTTTGGGCAGGGGAATTTCCTACGAG. Together with reference TRBV28 and TRBJ2-7, the CDR3 gives the full variable domain: DVKVTQSSRYLVKRTGEKVFLECVQDMDHENMFWYRQDPGLGLRLIYFSYDVKMKEKGDIPEGYSVSREKKERFSLILESASTNQTSMYLCASSLGRGISYEQYFGPGTRLTVT.

As regards this clone: The read terminates 3 residues ahead of where the CDR3 ends, so the germline J gene completes it. The chain links TRBV7-2 to TRBJ1-3, with D possibly matching TRBD1 (5 bases). Between the trimmed V and J ends, which lost 6 bases and 0 bases, there was a span of 9 bases. The CDR3 spans 14 residues. Germline V lookup: CDR1 SGHTA, CDR2 FQGNSA. The DNA read from the CDR3 is TGTGCCAGCAGATACACAGGCTCTGGAAACACC. Its protein is CASRYTGSGNT. The full CDR3 protein is CASRYTGSGNTIYF.

As concerns this clone: The read ends 3 residues shy of where the CDR3 ends; the end is completed using the germline J gene. V usage is TRBV5-4 and J usage is TRBJ2-7, with 10 positions matching TRBD2. This CDR3 comprises 15 residues. Germline values: CDR1 SGHNT, CDR2 YYREEE (reference sequence). J lost 2 bases, V lost 2 bases, and 4 bases had no gene match. The covered CDR3 bases are TGTGCCAGCAGCTTCGGACTAGCGGATACCTACGAG. Residues: CASSFGLADTYE. The full CDR3 sequence reads CASSFGLADTYEQYF.

A remark on this clone: The read gets to within 3 residues of the CDR3 end, and the germline J gene fills in the rest. V and J are TRBV28 and TRBJ2-5; 7 nucleotides match TRBD1. With 4 bases clipped from V and 6 bases from J, the junction kept 8 bases outside the gene matches. The CDR3 runs to 14 residues. Germline V gives CDR1 MDHEN, CDR2 SYDVKM. This CDR3 is CASSSQGQTKTQYF. The CDR3 bases that were read are TGTGCCAGCAGTTCCCAGGGACAGACAAAGACC.

In the case of this clone: The read stops 3 residues short of the end of the CDR3; the missing end is completed from the germline J gene. V and J are TRBV6-1 and TRBJ2-7; 9 bases fit TRBD1. The germline gives CDR1 MNHNS, CDR2 SASEGT. The trim removed 4 bases at V and 3 bases at J, leaving 7 bases unmatched. The CDR3 has 15 amino acids. The CDR3 bases that were read are TGTGCCAGCAGTGGGGGGACAGGGATTATCTACGAG. It encodes CASSGGTGIIYE. The entire CDR3 is CASSGGTGIIYEQYF.

Worth noting for this clone: Sequencing ends 3 residues short of the CDR3 end; the germline J gene provides the rest. The rearrangement links TRBV5-4 to TRBJ1-1; tentatively, D is TRBD1 (6 bases). The CDR3 extends over 16 amino acids. V was cut by 1 base and J by 4 bases, with 17 bases left in between. Germline V lookup: CDR1 SGHNT, CDR2 YYREEE (reference sequence). Partial CDR3 DNA: TGTGCCAGCAGCTTGTGGGGGGGCCTGTTGATCACTGAA. This encodes CASSLWGGLLITE. Given in full, the CDR3 is CASSLWGGLLITEAFF.

CDR3 bases read: TGTGCCAGCAGCAGAACGACTAGCGGGGGTACG. Translated, it gives CASSRTTSGGT. The whole CDR3 protein reads CASSRTTSGGTQYF. J is TRBJ2-3 and V is TRBV5-4; 12 nucleotides line up with TRBD2. The CDR3 end is not reached by the read, which stops 3 residues before it; the germline J gene fills it in. The CDR3 consists of 14 residues. The V segment lost 4 bases and the J segment 8 bases; nucleotides outside the gene matches: 5. The germline gives CDR1 SGHNT, CDR2 YYREEE (reference sequence).

A note on this clone: The read halts 3 residues ahead of the CDR3 end, with the missing end drawn from the germline J gene. The rearrangement links TRBV2 to TRBJ2-1; D perhaps matches TRBD2 (5 bases). V was shortened by 6 bases and J by 1 base, with 10 bases between the two germline ends. CDR3 length equals 14 residues. Germline CDR1 is SNHLY and CDR2 is FYNNEI. CDR3 residues: CASSSRGSYNEQFF. CDR3 DNA, as far as it was read: TGTGCCAGCAGCTCCCGGGGTTCCTACAATGAG.

The CDR3 reads CASNRPDRGNGYTF. The part of the CDR3 DNA that was read is TGTGCCAGCAACAGACCCGACAGGGGTAATGGC. This rearrangement joins TRBV5-4 to TRBJ1-2, with TRBD1 matching over 8 bases. The CDR3 extends 3 residues past the end of the read, so its final part is completed from the germline J gene. CDR3 length equals 14 residues. Germline V gene lookup returns CDR1 SGHNT and CDR2 YYREEE (reference sequence). The ends lost 6 bases at V and 6 bases at J; junction bases unmatched: 10.

Turning to this clone: Sequencing ends 3 residues short of the CDR3 end; the germline J gene provides the rest. V usage is TRBV7-9 and J usage is TRBJ1-1, with 7 bases matching TRBD1. The CDR3 extends over 15 amino acids. Germline loops: CDR1 SEHNR, CDR2 FQNEAQ (reference sequence). The J segment lost 1 base and the V segment lost 4 bases, leaving 6 bases of the junction unmatched. Incomplete CDR3 DNA: TGTGCCAGCAGCTCCAGACAGGGCGCGAACACTGAA. As protein: CASSSRQGANTE. The CDR3 as a whole reads CASSSRQGANTEAFF.

As concerns this clone: The read ends 3 residues early relative to the CDR3; the germline J gene fills the gap. The V call is TRBV19, the J call TRBJ2-7; D remains unclear. The CDR3 is made up of 14 amino acids. CDR1 and CDR2 (germline): LNHDA, SQIVND (reference sequence). Trimming stripped 3 bases from V and 3 bases from J, with 12 bases between. The DNA read from the CDR3 is TGTGCCAGTAGTATTGCAGGCCTGGACTACGAG. The encoded protein is CASSIAGLDYE. The whole CDR3 protein is CASSIAGLDYEQYF.

As to this clone: The read finishes 3 residues shy of the CDR3 end, and the germline J gene is used to complete it. The rearrangement joins TRBV20-1 to TRBJ2-7; 8 bases agree with TRBD1. The trim removed 3 bases at V and 5 bases at J, leaving 9 bases unmatched. This CDR3 has 14 amino acids. Germline V gene lookup returns CDR1 DFQATT and CDR2 SNEGSKA (reference sequence). The sequenced CDR3 bases are TGCAGTGCTAGCCCCGGGACAGGATCCCACGAG. It encodes CSASPGTGSHE. The complete CDR3 protein is CSASPGTGSHEQYF.

As regards this clone: The read ends 3 residues early relative to the CDR3; the germline J gene fills the gap. The chain is built from TRBV20-1 and TRBJ2-3, with 12 bases matching TRBD2. The germline V gene has CDR1 DFQATT and CDR2 SNEGSKA (reference sequence). V was pared by 0 bases and J by 2 bases, with 6 bases of the junction left unmatched. CDR3 length: 17 residues. CDR3 DNA (partial): TGCAGTGCTAGAGATACTAGCGGGAGGTCTTTCACAGATACG. This codes for CSARDTSGRSFTDT. The whole CDR3 sequence reads CSARDTSGRSFTDTQYF.

Points on this clone: With the read ending 3 residues before the CDR3 end, the germline J gene is used to fill in that end. The V and J genes are TRBV11-2 and TRBJ2-1; TRBD1 agrees at 9 bases. J gave up 1 base and V 11 bases, and 9 bases lay outside the gene matches. Germline lookup yields CDR1 SGHAT and CDR2 FQNNGV. There are 15 residues in the CDR3. The CDR3 loop reads CASSPGQGSYNEQFF. The sequenced CDR3 bases are TGTGCCTCAAGCCCGGGACAGGGATCCTACAATGAG.

For this clone: The read halts 3 residues ahead of the CDR3 end, with the missing end drawn from the germline J gene. The rearrangement uses TRBV12-3 or TRBV12-4 and TRBJ2-1; D not certain. The CDR3 has 12 residues. V lost 2 bases and J 8 bases, leaving 7 bases between the germline ends. The CDR3 spells CASSLFPDEQFF. The sequenced part of the CDR3 DNA is TGTGCCAGCAGTTTATTTCCAGATGAG.

Concerning this clone: Coverage ceases 3 residues before the CDR3 finishes, and the germline J gene fills in the end. The chain recombines TRBV5-4 with TRBJ2-7, with unresolved D. CDR3 size: 15 residues. Germline V gene lookup returns CDR1 SGHNT and CDR2 YYREEE (reference sequence). The V end lost 3 bases, the J end lost 2 bases, and 15 bases lay between the germline ends. Incomplete CDR3 DNA: TGTGCCAGCAGCTCGGGTGAGGTCATCGCCTACGAG. It translates to CASSSGEVIAYE. The CDR3 reads in full as CASSSGEVIAYEQYF.